There are a few counts of the clone carrying this T cell receptor beta chain. Its target is not known. J gave up 6 bases and V 4 bases, and 6 bases lay outside the gene matches. The CDR3 length is 15 residues. Germline V CDR1 and CDR2: LGHNA, YSLEER. The data derive from a study of response to subunit inactivated influenza vaccine. Findings of the study overall: That few new T cells are recruited by each seasonal influenza vaccination was the authors' suggestion.

MiXCR, applied by TCRdb to the RT-PCR reads, yields one record per CDR3 protein. Of over 650,000 distinct CDR3 sequences listed, less than 20% are singletons. V usage is TRBV4-3 and J usage is TRBJ2-2, with 9 nucleotides matching TRBD1. The TCR sequence derives from a man aged 50 to 60 who received an inactivated influenza vaccine. The sample in question was PBMCs from blood, obtained 4 to 6 days after vaccination. In nucleotides, the CDR3 is TGCGCCAGCAGCCCAAGAGACAGGGGGGCCGGGGAGCTGTTTTTT. The encoded protein is CASSPRDRGAGELFF.